This TCR beta chain was profiled in a study of vaccination effects on CD4 cells after COVID-19. On the study more broadly: It was two doses of either the BNT162b2 or mRNA-1273 vaccine that participants received.

Using viral peptide pools, the ViraFEST assay grew out antigen-specific CD4+ T cells prior to sequencing. Following 10 days of culture, CD4+ T cells were isolated. SARS-CoV-2 infected the person between March and December 2020, as confirmed by PCR. Half-medium changes using IL-2 medium occurred on days 3 and 7. V shed 3 bases, J shed 11 bases, and the junction held 7 bases outside the gene matches. From germline, CDR1 is DFQATT and CDR2 SNEGSKA (reference sequence). This CDR3 spans 12 amino acids. Only in-frame clones appear in the TCRdb table, and some are missing; sequencing was by immunoSEQ multiplex PCR. The sample includes approximately 31,000 clones, about two thirds seen only once; the top ten take about 30%. Whole-study findings and limits: Marked clonal contraction was seen late after vaccination (in both infection- and vaccine-induced clones).

In the case of this clone: Its target is unknown.

Specimen: CD4+ T cells from PBMCs cultured with a peptide pool, collected before COVID-19 vaccination. This chain joins TRBV20-1 and TRBJ1-1; 9 bases agree with TRBD1. The clonotype comes from a human donor who had a prior SARS-CoV-2 infection. This chain's CDR3 is CSASLQGAMAFF. The CDR3 region has the DNA TGCAGTGCTAGTTTACAGGGGGCGATGGCTTTCTTT.